Included here is one TCR beta chain sequence, with context. Profiled with immunoSEQ multiplex PCR; TCRdb holds only in-frame clones, not every one. The table shows 280,000 or so clones, with roughly 85% occurring only once. The CDR3 runs to 17 residues. V gave up 1 base and J gave up 1 base; unmatched junction bases: 6. CDR1 and CDR2 from the germline V gene are KGHSH and LQKENI. The source of the sample is a study of blood T cell repertoires in COVID-19. Turning to the study itself: Sites across the United States, Italy and Spain contributed samples from acute and convalescent COVID-19. Sample material is recorded as cDNA or gDNA derived from T cells, B-cell-depleted T cells, or PBMCs.

The cohort comprised adults aged roughly 18 to 95 years residing in approximately 25 US areas. Participants had their cohort set by participant-reported clinical history. The sequence was obtained from a woman aged 45-65 years who had recovered from COVID-19. The chain is built from TRBV18 and TRBJ2-2, with TRBD2 matching over 7 bases. Sequenced sample: PBMCs or T cells enriched from blood (not recorded which). The CDR3 here is CASSPLISGKNTGELFF. DNA for the CDR3: TGTGCCAGCTCACCACTGATCAGCGGGAAGAACACCGGGGAGCTGTTTTTT. Together with reference TRBV18 and TRBJ2-2, the CDR3 gives the full variable domain: NAGVMQNPRHLVRRRGQEARLRCSPMKGHSHVYWYRQLPEEGLKFMVYLQKENIIDESGMPKERFSAEFPKEGPSILRIQQVVRGDSAAYFCASSPLISGKNTGELFFGEGSRLTVL.